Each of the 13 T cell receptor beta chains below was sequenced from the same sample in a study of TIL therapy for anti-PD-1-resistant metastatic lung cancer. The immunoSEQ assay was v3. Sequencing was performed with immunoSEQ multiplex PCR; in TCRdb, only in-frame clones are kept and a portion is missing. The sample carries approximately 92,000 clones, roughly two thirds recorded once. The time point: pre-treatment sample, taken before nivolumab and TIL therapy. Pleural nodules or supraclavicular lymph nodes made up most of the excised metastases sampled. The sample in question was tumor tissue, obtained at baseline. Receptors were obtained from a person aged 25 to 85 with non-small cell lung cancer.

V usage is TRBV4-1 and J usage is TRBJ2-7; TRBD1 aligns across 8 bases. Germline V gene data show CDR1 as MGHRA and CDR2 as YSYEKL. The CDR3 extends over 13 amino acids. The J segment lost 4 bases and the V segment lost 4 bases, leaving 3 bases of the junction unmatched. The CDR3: CASSLGQGYEQYF. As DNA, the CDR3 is TGCGCCAGCAGCCTCGGACAGGGATACGAGCAGTACTTC.

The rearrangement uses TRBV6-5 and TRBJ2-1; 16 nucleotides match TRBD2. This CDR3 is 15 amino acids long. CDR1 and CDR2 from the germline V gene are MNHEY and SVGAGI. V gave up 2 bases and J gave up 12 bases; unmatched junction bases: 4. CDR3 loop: CASSYGTSGGAVQFF. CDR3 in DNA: TGTGCCAGCAGTTACGGGACTAGCGGGGGGGCCGTGCAGTTCTTC.

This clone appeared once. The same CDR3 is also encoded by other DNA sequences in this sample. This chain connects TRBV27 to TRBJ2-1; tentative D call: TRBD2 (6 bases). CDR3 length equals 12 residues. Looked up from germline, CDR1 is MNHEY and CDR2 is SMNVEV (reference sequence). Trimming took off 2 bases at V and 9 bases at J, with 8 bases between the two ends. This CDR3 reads CASSLQGGEQFF. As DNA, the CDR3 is TGTGCCAGCAGTTTACAGGGAGGTGAGCAGTTCTTC.

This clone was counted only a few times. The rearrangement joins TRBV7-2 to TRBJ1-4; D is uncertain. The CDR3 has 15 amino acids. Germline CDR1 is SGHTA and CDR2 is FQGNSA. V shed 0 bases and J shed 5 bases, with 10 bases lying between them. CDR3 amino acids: CASSLAPPPNEKLFF. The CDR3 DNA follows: TGTGCCAGCAGCTTAGCGCCCCCGCCGAATGAAAAACTGTTTTTT.

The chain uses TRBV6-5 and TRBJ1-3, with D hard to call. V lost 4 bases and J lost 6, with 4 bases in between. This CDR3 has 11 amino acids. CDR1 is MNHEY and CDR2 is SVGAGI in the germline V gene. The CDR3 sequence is CASSWANTIYF. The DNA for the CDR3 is TGTGCCAGCAGTTGGGCAAACACCATATATTTT.

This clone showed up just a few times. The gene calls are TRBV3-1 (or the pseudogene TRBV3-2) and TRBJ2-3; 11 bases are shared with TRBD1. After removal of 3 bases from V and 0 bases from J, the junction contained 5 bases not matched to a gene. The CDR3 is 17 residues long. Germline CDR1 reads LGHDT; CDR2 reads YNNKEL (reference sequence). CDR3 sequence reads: CASSQQGTGGSTDTQYF. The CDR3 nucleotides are TGTGCCAGCAGCCAGCAAGGGACAGGGGGGAGCACAGATACGCAGTATTTT.

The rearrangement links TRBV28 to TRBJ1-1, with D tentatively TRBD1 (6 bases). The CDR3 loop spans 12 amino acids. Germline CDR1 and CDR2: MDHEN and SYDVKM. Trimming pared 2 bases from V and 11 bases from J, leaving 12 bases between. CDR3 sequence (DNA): TGTGCCAGCAGTTTAGTTGGACAGAAGGCTTTCTTT. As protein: CASSLVGQKAFF.

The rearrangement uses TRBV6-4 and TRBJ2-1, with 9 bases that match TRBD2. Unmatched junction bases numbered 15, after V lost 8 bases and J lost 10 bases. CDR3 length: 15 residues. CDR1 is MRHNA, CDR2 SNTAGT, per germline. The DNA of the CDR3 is TGTGCCAGCTCGTTGGCCCTAGCGGGGATCAGCGAGCAGTTCTTC. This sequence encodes CASSLALAGISEQFF.

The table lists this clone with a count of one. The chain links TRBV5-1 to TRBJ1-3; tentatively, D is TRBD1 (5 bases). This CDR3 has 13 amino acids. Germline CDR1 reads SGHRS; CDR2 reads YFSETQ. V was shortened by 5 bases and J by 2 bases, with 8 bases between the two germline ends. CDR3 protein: CASRQAPGNTIYF. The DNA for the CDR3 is TGCGCCAGCAGACAGGCTCCTGGAAACACCATATATTTT.

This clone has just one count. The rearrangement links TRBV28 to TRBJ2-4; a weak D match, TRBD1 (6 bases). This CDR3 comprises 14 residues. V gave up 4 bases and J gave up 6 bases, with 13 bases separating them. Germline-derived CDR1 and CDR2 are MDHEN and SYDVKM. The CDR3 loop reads CASSSGAPRNIQYF. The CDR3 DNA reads TGTGCCAGCAGTTCAGGGGCTCCTAGAAACATTCAGTACTTC.

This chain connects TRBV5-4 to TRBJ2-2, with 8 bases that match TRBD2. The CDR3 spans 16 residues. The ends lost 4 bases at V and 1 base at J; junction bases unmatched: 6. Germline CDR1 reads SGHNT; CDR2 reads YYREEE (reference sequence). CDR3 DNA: TGTGCCAGCAGCCAATCACGGGGGGGGAACACCGGGGAGCTGTTTTTT. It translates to CASSQSRGGNTGELFF.

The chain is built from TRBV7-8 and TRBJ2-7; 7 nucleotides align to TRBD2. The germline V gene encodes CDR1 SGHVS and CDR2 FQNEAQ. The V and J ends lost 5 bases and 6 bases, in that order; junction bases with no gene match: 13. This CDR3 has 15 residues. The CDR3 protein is CASSPTGLAAGEQYF. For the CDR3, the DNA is TGTGCCAGCAGCCCGACCGGGCTAGCGGCGGGCGAGCAGTACTTC.

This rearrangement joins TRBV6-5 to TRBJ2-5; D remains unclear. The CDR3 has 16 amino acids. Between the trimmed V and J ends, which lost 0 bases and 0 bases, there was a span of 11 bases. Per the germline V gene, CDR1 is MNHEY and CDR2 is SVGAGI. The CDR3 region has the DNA TGTGCCAGCAGTTACTCGAACAGAAGGAACCAAGAGACCCAGTACTTC. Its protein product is CASSYSNRRNQETQYF.